One and the same sample provided the 4 T cell receptor beta chains below, sequenced in a study of response to subunit inactivated influenza vaccine. From the RT-PCR reads, TCRdb called clonotypes with MiXCR, one entry per CDR3 protein. In the table there are about half a million distinct CDR3 sequences, roughly 11% of which are singletons. Material: PBMCs from blood, obtained roughly 47 days after vaccination. Every receptor here comes from a man aged 50 to 60 who received an inactivated influenza vaccine.

This clonotype was counted a few times. This chain links TRBV27 with TRBJ2-7, with TRBD2 matching 8 bases. CDR3 length: 15 residues. The germline V gene encodes CDR1 MNHEY and CDR2 SMNVEV (reference sequence). Trimming took 0 bases from V and 3 from J; bases not matched to a gene: 4. In nucleotides, the CDR3 is TGTGCCAGCAGTTTATCGATAAGCGGGAGCTACGAGCAGTACTTC. Protein product: CASSLSISGSYEQYF.

CDR3 sequence: CSATSRGYQETQYF. The CDR3 DNA reads as TGCAGTGCGACGTCGAGGGGATACCAAGAGACCCAGTACTTC. This rearrangement joins TRBV20-1 to TRBJ2-5; D possibly matches TRBD1 or TRBD2 (5 bases each). Germline V gene sequence: CDR1 DFQATT, CDR2 SNEGSKA (reference sequence). V lost 6 bases to trimming and J lost 0 bases, with 14 bases between them. The CDR3 extends over 14 amino acids.

Only a few counts were recorded for this clonotype. The V and J genes are TRBV20-1 and TRBJ2-1, with a tentative D call TRBD2 (5 bases). The CDR3 spans 12 residues. Trimming cost V 5 bases and J 8 bases, with 13 bases left between them. Looked up from germline, CDR1 is DFQATT and CDR2 is SNEGSKA (reference sequence). CDR3 in amino acids: CSAAGRGDEQFF. Written as DNA, the CDR3 is TGCAGTGCTGCGGGCCGGGGTGATGAGCAGTTCTTC.

This clonotype has more than one count but fewer than ten. V usage is TRBV10-3 and J usage is TRBJ1-5, with 8 bases aligning to TRBD1. This CDR3 has 12 amino acids. Trimming took 9 bases from V and 3 from J; bases not matched to a gene: 1. CDR1 and CDR2 from the germline V gene are ENHRY and SYGVKD. CDR3 region: CAIQGVNQPQHF. The CDR3 nucleotides are TGTGCCATACAGGGGGTCAATCAGCCCCAGCATTTT.